A few counts support the clone carrying this T cell receptor beta chain. RNA extraction and reverse transcription yielded cDNA as sequencing template. The protocol was immunoSEQ multiplex PCR, while the TCRdb copy is restricted to in-frame clones and leaves out a portion. The sample records some 160,000 clones, 65% being singletons. The sample belongs to a study of CD8+ T cells in alopecia areata. Treatment of the sample: oral pan-JAK inhibitor, 5-10 mg twice daily. Punch biopsies of lesional scalp, plus peripheral blood, were taken from alopecia areata patients. The clonotype was recovered from a human donor with alopecia areata. The specimen comprised CD4+ T cells sorted from blood, sampled at week 4, from a patient treated with tofacitinib.

The CDR3 sequence is CASRPGHRDQPQHF. As DNA, the CDR3 is TGTGCCAGCAGGCCGGGACATCGGGATCAGCCCCAGCATTTT. The chain has TRBV30 and TRBJ1-5, with a weak D call TRBD1 (6 bases). Per the germline V gene, CDR1 is GTSNPN and CDR2 is SVGIG (reference sequence). The CDR3 sequence is 14 residues long. V dropped 8 bases and J dropped 5 bases, with 19 bases sitting between them.